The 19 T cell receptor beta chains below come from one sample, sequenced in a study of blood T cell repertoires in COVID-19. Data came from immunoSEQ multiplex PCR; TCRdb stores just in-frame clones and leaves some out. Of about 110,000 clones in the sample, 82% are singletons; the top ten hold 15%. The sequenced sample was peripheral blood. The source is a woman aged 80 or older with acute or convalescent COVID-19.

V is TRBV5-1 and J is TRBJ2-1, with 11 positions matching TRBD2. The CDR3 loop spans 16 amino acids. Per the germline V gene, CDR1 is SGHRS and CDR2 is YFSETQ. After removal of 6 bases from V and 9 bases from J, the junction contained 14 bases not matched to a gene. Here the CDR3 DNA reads TGCGCCAGCACTTATACTAGCGGGAGCCTTTTGACTGAGCAGTTCTTC. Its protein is CASTYTSGSLLTEQFF.

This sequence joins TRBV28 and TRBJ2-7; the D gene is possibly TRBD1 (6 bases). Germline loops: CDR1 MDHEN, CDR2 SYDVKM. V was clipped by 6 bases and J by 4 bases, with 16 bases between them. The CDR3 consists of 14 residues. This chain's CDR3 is CASRSTGRLYEQYF. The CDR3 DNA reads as TGTGCCAGCAGGTCGACAGGCCGACTATACGAGCAGTACTTC.

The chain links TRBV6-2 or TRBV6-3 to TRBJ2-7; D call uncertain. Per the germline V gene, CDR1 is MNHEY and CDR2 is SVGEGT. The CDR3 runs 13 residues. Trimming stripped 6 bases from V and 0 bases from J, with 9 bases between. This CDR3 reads CASSVGGSYEQYV. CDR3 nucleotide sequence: TGTGCCAGCAGCGTTGGCGGCTCCTACGAGCAGTACGTC.

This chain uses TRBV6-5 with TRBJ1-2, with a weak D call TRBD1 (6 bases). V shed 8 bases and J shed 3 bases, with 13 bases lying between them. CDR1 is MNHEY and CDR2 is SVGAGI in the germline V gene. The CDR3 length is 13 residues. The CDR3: CASAQGLDYGYTF. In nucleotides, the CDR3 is TGTGCCAGCGCACAGGGCCTGGACTATGGCTACACCTTC.

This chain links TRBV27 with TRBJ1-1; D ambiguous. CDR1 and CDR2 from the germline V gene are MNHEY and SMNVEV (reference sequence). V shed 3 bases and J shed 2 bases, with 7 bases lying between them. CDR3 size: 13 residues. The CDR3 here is CASSFGGNTEAFF. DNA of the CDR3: TGTGCCAGCAGTTTCGGCGGAAACACTGAAGCTTTCTTT.

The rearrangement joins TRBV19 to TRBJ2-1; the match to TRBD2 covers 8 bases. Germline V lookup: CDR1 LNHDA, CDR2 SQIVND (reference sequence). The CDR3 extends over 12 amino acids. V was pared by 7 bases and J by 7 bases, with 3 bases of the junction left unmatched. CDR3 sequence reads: CASNQRENEQFF. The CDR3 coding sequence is TGTGCCAGTAACCAGCGGGAGAATGAGCAGTTCTTC.

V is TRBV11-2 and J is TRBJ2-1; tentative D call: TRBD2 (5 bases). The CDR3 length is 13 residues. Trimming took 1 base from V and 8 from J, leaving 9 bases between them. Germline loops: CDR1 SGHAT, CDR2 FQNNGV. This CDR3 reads CASSLATEDEQFF. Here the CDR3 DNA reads TGTGCCAGCAGCTTAGCAACGGAGGATGAGCAGTTCTTC. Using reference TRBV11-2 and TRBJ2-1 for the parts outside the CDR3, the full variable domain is EAGVAQSPRYKIIEKRQSVAFWCNPISGHATLYWYQQILGQGPKLLIQFQNNGVVDDSQLPKDRFSAERLKGVDSTLKIQPAKLEDSAVYLCASSLATEDEQFFGPGTRLTVL.

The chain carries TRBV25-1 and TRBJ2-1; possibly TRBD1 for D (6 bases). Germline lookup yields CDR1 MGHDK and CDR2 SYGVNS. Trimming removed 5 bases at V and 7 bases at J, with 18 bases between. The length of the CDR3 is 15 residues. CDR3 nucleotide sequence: TGTGCCAGCAGTCCGACCCGACCGCAGGGGAATGAGCAGTTCTTC. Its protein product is CASSPTRPQGNEQFF.

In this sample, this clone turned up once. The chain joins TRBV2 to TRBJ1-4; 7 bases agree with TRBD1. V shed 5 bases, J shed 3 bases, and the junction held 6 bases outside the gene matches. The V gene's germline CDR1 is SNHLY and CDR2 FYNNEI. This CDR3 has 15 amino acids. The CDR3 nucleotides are TGTGCCAGCAGTTCTACAGGGGAGCCTAATGAAAAACTGTTTTTT. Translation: CASSSTGEPNEKLFF.

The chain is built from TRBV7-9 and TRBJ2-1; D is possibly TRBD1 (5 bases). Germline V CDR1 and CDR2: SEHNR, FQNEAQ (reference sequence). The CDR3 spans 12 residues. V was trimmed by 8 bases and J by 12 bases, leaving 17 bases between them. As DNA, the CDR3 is TGTGCCAGCGCACAATGGACATCTGGGCAGTTCTTC. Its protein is CASAQWTSGQFF.

The CDR3 sequence: CASSPTGGLYEQYF. The CDR3 DNA follows: TGTGCCAGCTCACCGACAGGGGGATTGTACGAGCAGTACTTC. The chain links TRBV18 to TRBJ2-7; 9 bases line up with TRBD1. Per germline, CDR1 KGHSH and CDR2 LQKENI. V was pared by 3 bases and J by 4 bases, with 4 bases of the junction left unmatched. This CDR3 has 14 residues.

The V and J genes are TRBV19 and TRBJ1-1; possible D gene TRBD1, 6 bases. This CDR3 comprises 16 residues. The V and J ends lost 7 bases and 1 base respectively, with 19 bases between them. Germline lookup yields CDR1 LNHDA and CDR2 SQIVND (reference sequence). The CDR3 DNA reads TGTGCCAGTAAGGGTCATCGGACAGTCAAGAACACTGAAGCTTTCTTT. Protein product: CASKGHRTVKNTEAFF.

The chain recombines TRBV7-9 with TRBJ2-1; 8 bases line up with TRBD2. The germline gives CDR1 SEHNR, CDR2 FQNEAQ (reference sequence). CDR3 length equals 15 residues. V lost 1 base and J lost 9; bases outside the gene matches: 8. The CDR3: CASSLGRAGGGEQFF. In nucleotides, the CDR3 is TGTGCCAGCAGCTTAGGACGGGCGGGAGGCGGTGAGCAGTTCTTC.

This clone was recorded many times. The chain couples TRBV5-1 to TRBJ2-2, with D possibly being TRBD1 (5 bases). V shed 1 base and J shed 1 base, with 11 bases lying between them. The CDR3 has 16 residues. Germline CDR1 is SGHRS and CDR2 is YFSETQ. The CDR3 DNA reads TGCGCCAGCAGCTTGAAACAGGCCCTGAACACCGGGGAGCTGTTTTTT. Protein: CASSLKQALNTGELFF.

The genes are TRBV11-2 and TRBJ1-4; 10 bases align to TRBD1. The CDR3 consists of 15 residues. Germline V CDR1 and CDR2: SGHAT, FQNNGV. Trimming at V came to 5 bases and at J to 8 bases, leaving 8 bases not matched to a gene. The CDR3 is CASSPRDRGSEKLFF. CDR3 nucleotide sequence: TGTGCCAGCAGCCCCCGGGACAGGGGTAGCGAAAAACTGTTTTTT.

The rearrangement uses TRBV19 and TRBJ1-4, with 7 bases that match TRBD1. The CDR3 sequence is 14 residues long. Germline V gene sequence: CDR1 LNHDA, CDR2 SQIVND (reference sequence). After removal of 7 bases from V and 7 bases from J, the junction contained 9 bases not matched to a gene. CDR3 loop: CASKTGTLGEKLFF. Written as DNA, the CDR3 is TGTGCCAGTAAGACAGGGACTTTGGGTGAAAAACTGTTTTTT.

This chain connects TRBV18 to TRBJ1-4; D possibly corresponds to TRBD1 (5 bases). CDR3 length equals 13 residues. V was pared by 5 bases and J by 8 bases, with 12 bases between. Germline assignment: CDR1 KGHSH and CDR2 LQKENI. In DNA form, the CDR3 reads TGTGCCAGCTCAACAAGGGGCGGAGAAAAACTGTTTTTT. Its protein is CASSTRGGEKLFF.

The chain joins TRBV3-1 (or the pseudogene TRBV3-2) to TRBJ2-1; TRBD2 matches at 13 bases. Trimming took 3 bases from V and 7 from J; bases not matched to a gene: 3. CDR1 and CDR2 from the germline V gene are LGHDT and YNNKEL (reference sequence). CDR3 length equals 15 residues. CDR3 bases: TGTGCCAGCAGCCAGGGGACTAGCGGGATTAATGAGCAGTTCTTC. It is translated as CASSQGTSGINEQFF.

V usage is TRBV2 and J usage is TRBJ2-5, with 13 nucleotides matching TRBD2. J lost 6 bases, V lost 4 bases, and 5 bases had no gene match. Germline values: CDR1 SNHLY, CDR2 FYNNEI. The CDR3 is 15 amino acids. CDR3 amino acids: CASSGTSGGGKTQYF. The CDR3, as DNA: TGTGCCAGCAGTGGGACTAGCGGGGGAGGAAAGACCCAGTACTTC.